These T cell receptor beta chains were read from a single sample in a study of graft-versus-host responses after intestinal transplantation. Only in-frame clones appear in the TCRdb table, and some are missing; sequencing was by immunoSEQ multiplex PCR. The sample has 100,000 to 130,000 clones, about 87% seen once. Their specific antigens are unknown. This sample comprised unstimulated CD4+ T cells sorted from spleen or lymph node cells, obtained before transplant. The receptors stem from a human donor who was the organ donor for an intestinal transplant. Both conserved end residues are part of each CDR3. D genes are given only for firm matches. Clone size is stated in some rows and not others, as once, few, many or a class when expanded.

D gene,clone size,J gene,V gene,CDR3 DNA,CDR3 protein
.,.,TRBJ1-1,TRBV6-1,TGTGCCAGCAGCCGGACGGGCACTGAAGCTTTCTTT,CASSRTGTEAFF
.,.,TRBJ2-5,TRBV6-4,TGTGCCAGCAGTGACCACCCGAGGGGGGCTCCTTACCAAGAGACCCAGTACTTC,CASSDHPRGAPYQETQYF
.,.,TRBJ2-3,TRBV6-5,TGTGCCAGCAGAAGACACTCTAGCACAGATACGCAGTATTTT,CASRRHSSTDTQYF
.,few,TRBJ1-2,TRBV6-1,TGTGCCAGCAGTGAAGGTGGTTCTTGGGCTCGCGGCTACACCTTC,CASSEGGSWARGYTF
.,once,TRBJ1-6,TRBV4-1,TGCGCCAGCAGCCAAGATAAGAGATCGGGACATAATTCACCCCTCCACTTT,CASSQDKRSGHNSPLHF
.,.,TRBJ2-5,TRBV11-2,TGTGCCAGCAGCTTCCAGGGGGGGCAAGGGACCCAGTACTTC,CASSFQGGQGTQYF
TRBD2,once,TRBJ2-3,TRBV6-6,TGTGCCAGCAGGAACAGCGGGGACACAGATACGCAGTATTTT,CASRNSGDTDTQYF
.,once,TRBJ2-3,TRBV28,TGTGCCAGTATATTCTTCCCTCGCACAGATACGCAGTATTTT,CASIFFPRTDTQYF
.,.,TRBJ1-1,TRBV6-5,TGTGCCAGCGTGAGGGGTATTTCGGGCACTGAAGCTTTCTTT,CASVRGISGTEAFF
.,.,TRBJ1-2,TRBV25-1,TGTGCCAGCAGTGCCTGGGACCGAGAAAACTATGGCTACACCTTC,CASSAWDRENYGYTF
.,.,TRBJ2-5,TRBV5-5,TGTGCCAGCAGCTTGGATGGTGGGACCCAGTACTTC,CASSLDGGTQYF
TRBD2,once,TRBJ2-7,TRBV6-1,TGTGCCAGCAGTGAAGGTGGGGGAGGGTTCTACGAGCAGTACTTC,CASSEGGGGFYEQYF
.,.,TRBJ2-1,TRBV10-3,TGTGCCATCAGTGATGATCTAGGGGGAAATGAGCAGTTCTTC,CAISDDLGGNEQFF
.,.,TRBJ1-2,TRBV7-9,TGTGCCAGCAGCTTAGTGGGGGCGCGGAACTATGGCTACACCTTC,CASSLVGARNYGYTF
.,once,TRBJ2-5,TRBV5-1,TGCGCCAGCAGCTTGGGTCGGTTCAAAGAGACCCAGTACTTC,CASSLGRFKETQYF
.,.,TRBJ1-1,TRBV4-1,TGCGCCAGCAGCCAAGTCACAACAGGGAACACTGAAGCTTTCTTT,CASSQVTTGNTEAFF
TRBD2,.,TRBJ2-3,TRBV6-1,TGTGCCAGCAGTACTTTACTAGCGCCTACAGATACGCAGTATTTT,CASSTLLAPTDTQYF
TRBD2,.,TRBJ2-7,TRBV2,TGTGCCAGCAGTGCTAGCGGGGGAGCCTACGAGCAGTACTTC,CASSASGGAYEQYF
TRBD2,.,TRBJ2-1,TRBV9,TGTGCCAGCAGCCCGGGACTAGCGGGCACCAATGAGCAGTTCTTC,CASSPGLAGTNEQFF
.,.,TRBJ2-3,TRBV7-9,TGTGCCAGCAGCAGGGGCACTAGCACAGATACGCAGTATTTT,CASSRGTSTDTQYF
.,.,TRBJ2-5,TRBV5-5,TGTGCCAGCAGCCGATTCCTGGGGGAGACCCAGTACTTC,CASSRFLGETQYF
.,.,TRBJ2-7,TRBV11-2,TGTGCCAGCAGCACACCGGGCCAGACAAGGCCCTACGAGCAGTACTTC,CASSTPGQTRPYEQYF
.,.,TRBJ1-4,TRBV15,TGTGCCACCAGCAGAGTCGGTGGCCATACGGAAAAACTGTTTTTT,CATSRVGGHTEKLFF
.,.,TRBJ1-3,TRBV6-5,TGTGCCAGCAGTCCCGAGGGGGCTGGAAACACCATATATTTT,CASSPEGAGNTIYF
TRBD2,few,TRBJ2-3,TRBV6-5,TGTGCCAGCAGTTCCCGGACTAGCGGGGGGGCCGGGGTGCAGTATTTT,CASSSRTSGGAGVQYF
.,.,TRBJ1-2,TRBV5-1,TGCGCCAGCAGCCCTGACCTGCCCCATGGCTACACCTTC,CASSPDLPHGYTF
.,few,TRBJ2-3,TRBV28,TGTGCCAGCAGTTTCCCGCCTGCCAGCGGTACGCAGTATTTT,CASSFPPASGTQYF
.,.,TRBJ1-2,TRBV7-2,TGTGCCAGCAGTATCGAAAACAGGATTCAAGGCTACACCTTC,CASSIENRIQGYTF
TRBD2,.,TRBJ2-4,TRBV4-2,TGTGCCAGCAGCCAAGATGGGACTAGTCTAGCCAAAAACATTCAGTACTTC,CASSQDGTSLAKNIQYF
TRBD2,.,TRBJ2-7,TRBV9,TGTGCCAGCAGCGTAGGGGAGGGTTCCTCCTACGAGCAGTACTTC,CASSVGEGSSYEQYF
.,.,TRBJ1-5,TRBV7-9,TGTGCCAGCAGCGGGCGGGGGGCTCTAGGGCCCCAGCATTTT,CASSGRGALGPQHF
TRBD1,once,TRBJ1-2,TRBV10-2,TGCGCCAGCAGCCGACAGGGCGACTATGGCTACACCTTC,CASSRQGDYGYTF
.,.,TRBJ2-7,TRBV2,TGTGCCAGCAGTGGTCCCAGCGGGCCGTTCTCCTACGAGCAGTACTTC,CASSGPSGPFSYEQYF
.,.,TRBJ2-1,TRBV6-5,TGTGCCAGCAGTTTCGAATTTAGGGCCTACAGTGAGCAGTTCTTC,CASSFEFRAYSEQFF
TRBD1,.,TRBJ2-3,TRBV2,TGTGCCAGTTCCGTCGACAGGGGTAATACGCAGTATTTT,CASSVDRGNTQYF
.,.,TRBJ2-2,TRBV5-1,TGCGCCAGCAGCTCAAGATGGGGGCCCGGGGAGCTGTTTTTT,CASSSRWGPGELFF
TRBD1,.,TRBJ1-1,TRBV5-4,TGTGCCAGCAGCCGACAGGGGGGAGGCGCTGAAGCTTTCTTT,CASSRQGGGAEAFF
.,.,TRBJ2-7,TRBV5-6,TGTGCCAGCAGCCTCGTGGACGGAAGTCACTACGAGCAGTACTTC,CASSLVDGSHYEQYF
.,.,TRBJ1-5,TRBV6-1,TGTGCCAGCAGCGAACACAGTAGCAATCAGCCCCAGCATTTT,CASSEHSSNQPQHF
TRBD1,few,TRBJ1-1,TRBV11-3,TGTGCCAGCAGCCCGGGGACAGGCTCATCGAACACTGAAGCTTTCTTT,CASSPGTGSSNTEAFF
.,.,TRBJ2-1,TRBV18,TGTGCCAGCTCACTCGAAGGGTTTCGATACAATGAGCAGTTCTTC,CASSLEGFRYNEQFF
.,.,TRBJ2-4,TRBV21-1,TGTGCCAGCAGCGCTTCTAGCGGCCGTCCATCCTTAGCCAAAAACATTCAGTACTTC,CASSASSGRPSLAKNIQYF
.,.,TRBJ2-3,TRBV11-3,TGTGCCAGCAGCTTAGTCCCGGGACCCCACACAGATACGCAGTATTTT,CASSLVPGPHTDTQYF
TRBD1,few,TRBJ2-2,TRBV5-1,TGCGCCAGCAGCTTGGGACAGGGAAACACCGGGGAGCTGTTTTTT,CASSLGQGNTGELFF
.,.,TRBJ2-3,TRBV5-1,TGCGCCAGCAGCGGTCTAAGCACAGATACGCAGTATTTT,CASSGLSTDTQYF
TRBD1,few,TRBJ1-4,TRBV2,TGTGCCAGTACGGACTACAGGGGGGAAAAACTGTTTTTT,CASTDYRGEKLFF
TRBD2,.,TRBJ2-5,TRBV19,TGTGCCAGTGGCGGGAGGAGGGAGACCCAGTACTTC,CASGGRRETQYF
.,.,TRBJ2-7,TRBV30,TGTGCCTGGAGTGGATCTCCCCCCTACGAGCAGTACTTC,CAWSGSPPYEQYF
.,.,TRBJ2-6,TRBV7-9,TGTGCCAGCAGCCTACAGAGCTCTGGGGCCAACGTCCTGACTTTC,CASSLQSSGANVLTF
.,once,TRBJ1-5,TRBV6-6,TGTGCCAGCAGTTACTCGATGGAACGTCAGCCCCAGCATTTT,CASSYSMERQPQHF
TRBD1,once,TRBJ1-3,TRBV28,TGTGCCAGCAGTTTACCTCTGACAGGGTTGGGTACTGGAAACACCATATATTTT,CASSLPLTGLGTGNTIYF
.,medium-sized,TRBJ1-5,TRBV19,TGTGCCAGTAGTTGGTTTCAGCAGCCCCAGCATTTT,CASSWFQQPQHF
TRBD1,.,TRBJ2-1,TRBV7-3,TGTGCCAGCAGCGACAGGGTTGGTGAGCAGTTCTTC,CASSDRVGEQFF
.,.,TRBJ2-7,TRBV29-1,TGCAGCGTTGCCGGGACACCGGAGGCTACCTACGAGCAGTACTTC,CSVAGTPEATYEQYF
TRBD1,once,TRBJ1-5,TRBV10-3,TGTGCCATCAGTGAGTTATGGACAGGTGCTTTCCAGCCCCAGCATTTT,CAISELWTGAFQPQHF